Following are 25 T cell receptor beta chains from one sample sequenced in a study of blood T cell repertoires in COVID-19. Profiled with immunoSEQ multiplex PCR; TCRdb holds only in-frame clones, not every one. The data contain 90,000 or so clones, approximately 88% of them seen just once; the ten biggest clones take up about 3.4%. Source material: peripheral blood. Receptors were obtained from a woman between 65 and 79 years old with acute or convalescent COVID-19.

This chain uses TRBV11-2 with TRBJ1-1; D is uncertain. Trimming cost V 0 bases and J 8 bases, with 16 bases left between them. The CDR3 covers 15 residues. CDR1 and CDR2 (germline): SGHAT, FQNNGV. The CDR3 DNA follows: TGTGCCAGCAGCTTAGATTTTGGCCATGGAGAGGAAGCTTTCTTT. It specifies CASSLDFGHGEEAFF.

DNA for the CDR3: TGTGCCAGCAGCCAACCGGGACAGGGGGCCTACGAGCAGTACTTC. Encoded protein: CASSQPGQGAYEQYF. The chain couples TRBV3-1 (or the pseudogene TRBV3-2) to TRBJ2-7, with TRBD1 matching over 11 bases. J was trimmed by 2 bases and V by 2 bases; bases with no gene match: 2. This CDR3 has 15 amino acids. CDR1 and CDR2 (germline): LGHDT, YNNKEL (reference sequence).

The chain combines TRBV4-1 with TRBJ1-6; the D gene is possibly TRBD1 (5 bases). The V end lost 1 base, the J end lost 0 bases, and 13 bases lay between the germline ends. CDR1 is MGHRA and CDR2 is YSYEKL in the germline V gene. This CDR3 region has 18 residues. CDR3 sequence: CASSQVLQGLSYNSPLHF. CDR3 DNA sequence: TGCGCCAGCAGCCAAGTTCTGCAGGGCCTCTCCTATAATTCACCCCTCCACTTT.

This chain links TRBV19 with TRBJ1-5; D is unclear. Trimming took off 10 bases at V and 6 bases at J, with 16 bases between the two ends. Per the germline V gene, CDR1 is LNHDA and CDR2 is SQIVND (reference sequence). The CDR3 covers 13 residues. CDR3 sequence: CATSPMEGQPQHF. DNA for the CDR3: TGTGCCACCTCTCCGATGGAGGGTCAGCCCCAGCATTTT.

V usage is TRBV5-1 and J usage is TRBJ2-7, with a weak D call TRBD2 (5 bases). Germline CDR1 is SGHRS and CDR2 is YFSETQ. Trimming took 0 bases from V and 0 from J, leaving 10 bases between them. There are 15 residues in the CDR3. In DNA, the CDR3 is TGCGCCAGCAGCTTGGGTGTCGGACTCTCCTACGAGCAGTACTTC. It yields the protein CASSLGVGLSYEQYF.

V gene TRBV3-1 (or the pseudogene TRBV3-2) combines with J gene TRBJ1-6, with D possibly matching TRBD1 (5 bases). The CDR3 totals 17 residues. Trimming took off 1 base at V and 6 bases at J, with 16 bases between the two ends. Germline-derived CDR1 and CDR2 are LGHDT and YNNKEL (reference sequence). In DNA form, the CDR3 reads TGTGCCAGCAGCCAAGGCCCTAGGGCAGGGTTTAATTCACCCCTCCACTTT. It encodes CASSQGPRAGFNSPLHF.

The chain links TRBV23-1 to TRBJ2-7; D might be TRBD2 (5 bases). TRBV23-1 belongs to the ORF category, with a function that is uncertain. Trimming shortened V by 4 bases and J by 2 bases, and 15 bases separated the two germline ends. There are 15 residues in the CDR3. The CDR3 sequence: CASSLGEIPTYEQYV. The CDR3 bases are TGCGCCAGCAGTCTGGGAGAAATCCCCACCTACGAGCAGTACGTC.

V is TRBV5-1 and J is TRBJ2-6, with a tentative D call TRBD1 (5 bases). The V gene lost 0 bases and the J gene lost 0 bases, with 7 bases spanning the gap. From germline, CDR1 is SGHRS and CDR2 YFSETQ. This CDR3 region has 16 residues. The CDR3 loop is CASSLDGASGANVLTF. DNA for the CDR3: TGCGCCAGCAGCTTGGATGGGGCCTCTGGGGCCAACGTCCTGACTTTC.

V usage is TRBV11-3 and J usage is TRBJ2-1; possibly TRBD1 for D (5 bases). CDR3 size: 11 residues. Trimming stripped 4 bases from V and 9 bases from J, with 7 bases between. CDR1 is SGHNT, CDR2 YENEEA, per germline. As DNA, the CDR3 is TGTGCCAGCAGCTCGACAGCTGAGCAGTTCTTC. Its protein product is CASSSTAEQFF.

The CDR3: CAWSVTSGAYEQYF. The CDR3, as DNA: TGTGCCTGGAGTGTCACTAGCGGTGCCTACGAGCAGTACTTC. J is TRBJ2-7 and V is TRBV30, with 8 nucleotides matching TRBD2. V lost 0 bases, J lost 2 bases, and 3 bases stayed unmatched. Germline V gene lookup returns CDR1 GTSNPN and CDR2 SVGIG (reference sequence). The CDR3 length is 14 residues.

The V call is TRBV27, the J call TRBJ2-3; maybe TRBD1 (7 bases). CDR3 length: 14 amino acids. Germline CDR1 is MNHEY and CDR2 is SMNVEV (reference sequence). Trimming stripped 7 bases from V and 2 bases from J, with 13 bases between. CDR3 DNA sequence: TGTGCCAGCACGCCAGGGGGGTCCACAGATACGCAGTATTTT. It specifies CASTPGGSTDTQYF.

The V and J genes are TRBV2 and TRBJ1-1, with TRBD1 identical over 11 bases. CDR3 length equals 14 residues. Unmatched junction bases numbered 6, after V lost 6 bases and J lost 6 bases. Per the germline V gene, CDR1 is SNHLY and CDR2 is FYNNEI. This CDR3 is CASRPGQGVPEAFF. CDR3 sequence (DNA): TGTGCCAGCAGGCCGGGACAGGGGGTCCCTGAAGCTTTCTTT.

This clone was seen only once. This chain connects TRBV24-1 to TRBJ2-1; TRBD2 agrees at 9 bases. This CDR3 comprises 18 residues. Losses at the gene ends were 3 bases for V and 2 bases for J; bases not matched to a gene: 10. The V gene's germline CDR1 is KGHDR and CDR2 SFDVKD. CDR3 nucleotide sequence: TGTGCCACCAGTGATGGCGGCGGGGTAGCGGGGGCCTACAATGAGCAGTTCTTC. It specifies CATSDGGGVAGAYNEQFF.

The chain links TRBV30 to TRBJ1-5; D gene unclear. V lost 2 bases, J lost 5 bases, and 13 bases lay in between. The CDR3 is made up of 14 amino acids. Per germline, CDR1 GTSNPN and CDR2 SVGIG (reference sequence). The CDR3 DNA sequence: TGTGCCTGGAGTCTTGGCAGGACTCATCAGCCCCAGCATTTT. It is translated as CAWSLGRTHQPQHF. The whole variable domain, filled in from reference TRBV30 and TRBJ1-5, reads SQTIHQWPATLVQPVGSPLSLECTVEGTSNPNLYWYRQAAGRGLQLLFYSVGIGQISSEVPQNLSASRPQDRQFILSSKKLLLSDSGFYLCAWSLGRTHQPQHFGDGTRLSIL.

This clone was counted once. The V and J genes are TRBV9 and TRBJ2-1; 7 bases are shared with TRBD2. Germline V gives CDR1 SGDLS, CDR2 YYNGEE. The CDR3 runs 15 residues. V lost 3 bases to trimming and J lost 3 bases; unmatched junction nucleotides: 6. CDR3 protein: CASSGGLVYYNEQFF. The DNA of the CDR3 is TGTGCCAGCAGCGGAGGACTAGTGTACTACAATGAGCAGTTCTTC.

The chain combines TRBV7-2 with TRBJ1-2, with 10 bases matching TRBD1. J was trimmed by 8 bases and V by 5 bases; bases with no gene match: 20. Germline V CDR1 and CDR2: SGHTA, FQGNSA. The CDR3 is made up of 18 amino acids. The CDR3 DNA sequence: TGTGCCAGCAGCCCGGGCCCGGGGGGACAGGGGAGGCTGGTAGGCTACACCTTC. Translation gives CASSPGPGGQGRLVGYTF.

This chain links TRBV15 with TRBJ1-2; perhaps TRBD1 as D (6 bases). There are 13 residues in the CDR3. Trimming stripped 4 bases from V and 4 bases from J, with 10 bases between. Looked up from germline, CDR1 is LNHNV and CDR2 is YYDKDF (reference sequence). CDR3 in amino acids: CATSNREGYGYTF. The CDR3 coding sequence is TGTGCCACCAGCAACAGGGAGGGCTATGGCTACACCTTC.

V and J are TRBV5-1 and TRBJ2-7; 11 bases are shared with TRBD2. The germline gives CDR1 SGHRS, CDR2 YFSETQ. The CDR3 spans 15 residues. With V trimmed by 0 bases and J by 4 bases, 3 bases remained unmatched. The chain's CDR3 is CASSLDLAGGYEQYF. CDR3 DNA: TGCGCCAGCAGCTTGGACCTAGCGGGAGGATACGAGCAGTACTTC.

The chain links TRBV2 to TRBJ1-1, with D tentatively TRBD1 (5 bases). V lost 5 bases and J 2 bases, leaving 9 bases between the germline ends. CDR3 size: 13 residues. Germline CDR1 and CDR2: SNHLY and FYNNEI. The CDR3 here is CASSRDFNTEAFF. The CDR3 DNA sequence: TGTGCCAGCAGTCGGGACTTTAACACTGAAGCTTTCTTT.

The V call is TRBV25-1, the J call TRBJ1-1; 7 bases line up with TRBD1. This CDR3 has 15 amino acids. Germline V gene lookup returns CDR1 MGHDK and CDR2 SYGVNS. V shed 2 bases and J 7 bases; nucleotides not matched to a gene: 10. CDR3 in amino acids: CASSEKGAKRGEAFF. CDR3 DNA: TGTGCCAGCAGTGAAAAGGGGGCCAAACGAGGTGAAGCTTTCTTT.

V is TRBV5-1 and J is TRBJ2-1, with 8 nucleotides matching TRBD2. The germline V gene has CDR1 SGHRS and CDR2 YFSETQ. Unmatched junction bases numbered 9, after V lost 4 bases and J lost 0 bases. There are 17 residues in the CDR3. Written as DNA, the CDR3 is TGCGCCAGCAGCCCAGGGACTAGTACGGGCTCCTACAATGAGCAGTTCTTC. It specifies CASSPGTSTGSYNEQFF.

The rearrangement joins TRBV28 to TRBJ2-2; a weak D match, TRBD1 (5 bases). Germline CDR1 MDHEN, CDR2 SYDVKM. The CDR3 is made up of 15 amino acids. V lost 8 bases to trimming and J lost 1 base, with 14 bases between them. CDR3 residues: CASVRDSLNTGELFF. Here the CDR3 DNA reads TGTGCCAGCGTCAGAGACAGTTTGAACACCGGGGAGCTGTTTTTT.

The chain links TRBV5-1 to TRBJ1-5, with D hard to call. V gave up 2 bases and J gave up 4 bases, with 7 bases separating them. Germline V gene data show CDR1 as SGHRS and CDR2 as YFSETQ. The CDR3 consists of 13 residues. CDR3 DNA: TGCGCCAGCAGCTTAACGACTAATCAGCCCCAGCATTTT. Protein: CASSLTTNQPQHF.

The chain uses TRBV28 and TRBJ1-5; no clear D gene. Germline V gene sequence: CDR1 MDHEN, CDR2 SYDVKM. The CDR3 totals 13 residues. Between the trimmed V and J ends, which lost 6 bases and 6 bases, there was a span of 12 bases. The CDR3 DNA sequence: TGTGCCAGCAGACGGGAATCCGGTCAGCCCCAGCATTTT. It is translated as CASRRESGQPQHF.

V and J are TRBV11-2 and TRBJ2-1, with D perhaps TRBD1 (6 bases). Germline-derived CDR1 and CDR2 are SGHAT and FQNNGV. This CDR3 is built from 17 residues. Trimming removed 1 base at V and 6 bases at J, with 19 bases between. In DNA form, the CDR3 reads TGTGCCAGCAGCTTAGGGGTTGGGGGCAGCAGCCCCAATGAGCAGTTCTTC. As protein: CASSLGVGGSSPNEQFF.